This T cell receptor beta chain comes out of a study of blood T cell repertoires in COVID-19. In terms of age and location, participants ranged from roughly 18 to 95 years and lived in about 25 US areas. Participants were placed into cohorts based on the clinical history they reported. Looked up from germline, CDR1 is SGHRS and CDR2 is YFSETQ. The CDR3 covers 14 residues. V shed 2 bases and J shed 5 bases, with 10 bases lying between them. Original handling: Reference gene primer amplification in the assay estimated nucleated cell counts. Profiled with immunoSEQ multiplex PCR; TCRdb holds only in-frame clones, not every one. The V and J calls and clone size come from that table; D and trimming were worked out from the DNA. The repertoire holds around 280,000 clones, approximately 88% seen once, with about 1.7% in the top ten.

The rearrangement joins TRBV5-1 to TRBJ2-2; D is undetermined. Input material: PBMCs or T cells enriched from blood (not recorded which). This TCR was recovered from a middle-aged woman who had recovered from COVID-19. As DNA, the CDR3 is TGCGCCAGCAGCTTCGTAGGAGAGACCGGGGAGCTGTTTTTT. It yields the protein CASSFVGETGELFF.